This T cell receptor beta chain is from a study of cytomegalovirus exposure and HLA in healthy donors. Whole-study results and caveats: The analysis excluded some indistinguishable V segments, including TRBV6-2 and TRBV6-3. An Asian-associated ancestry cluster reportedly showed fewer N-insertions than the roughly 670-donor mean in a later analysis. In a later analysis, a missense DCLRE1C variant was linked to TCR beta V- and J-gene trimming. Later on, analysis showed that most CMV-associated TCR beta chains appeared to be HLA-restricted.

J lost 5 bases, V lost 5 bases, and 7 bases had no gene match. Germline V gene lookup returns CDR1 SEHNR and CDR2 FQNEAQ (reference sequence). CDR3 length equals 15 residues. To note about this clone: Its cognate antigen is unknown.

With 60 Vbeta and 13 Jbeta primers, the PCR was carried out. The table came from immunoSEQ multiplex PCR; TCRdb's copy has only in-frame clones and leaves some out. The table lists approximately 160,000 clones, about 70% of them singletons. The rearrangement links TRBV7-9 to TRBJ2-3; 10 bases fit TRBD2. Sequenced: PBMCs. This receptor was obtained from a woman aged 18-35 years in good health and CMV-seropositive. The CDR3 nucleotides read TGTGCCAGCAGCATGACTAGCGGGCAGGGAGATACGCAGTATTTT. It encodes CASSMTSGQGDTQYF.